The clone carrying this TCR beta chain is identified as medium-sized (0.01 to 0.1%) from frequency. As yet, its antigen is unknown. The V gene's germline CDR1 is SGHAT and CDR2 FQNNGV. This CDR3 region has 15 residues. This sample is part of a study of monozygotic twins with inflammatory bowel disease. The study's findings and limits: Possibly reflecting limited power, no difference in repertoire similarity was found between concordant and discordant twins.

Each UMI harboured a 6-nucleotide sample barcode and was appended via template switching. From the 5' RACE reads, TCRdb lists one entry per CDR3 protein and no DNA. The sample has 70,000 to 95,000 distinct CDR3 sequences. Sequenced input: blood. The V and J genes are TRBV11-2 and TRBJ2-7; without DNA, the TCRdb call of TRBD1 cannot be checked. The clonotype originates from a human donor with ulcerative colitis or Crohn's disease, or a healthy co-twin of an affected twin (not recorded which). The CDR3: CASRYDRGLGYEQYF.